This record looks at one T cell receptor (beta chain) sequence and its context. The sample originates from a study of OX40 agonist ivuxolimab in advanced cancers. Study background: An agonistic human IgG2 monoclonal antibody against OX40 (CD134) was given. Dose-escalation patients suffered from hepatocellular carcinoma, melanoma, renal cell or head and neck cancer. Participants averaged about 60 years of age (range about 23 to 80) and were less than 85% male.

Patients with autoimmune history or systemic immunosuppression were excluded. Assay: immunoSEQ multiplex PCR; the TCRdb copy retains only in-frame clones and omits some. The sample carries 84,000 or so clones, 90% to 95% recorded once. Germline-derived CDR1 and CDR2 are KGHSH and LQKENI. V lost 4 bases to trimming and J lost 6 bases; unmatched junction nucleotides: 3. The length of the CDR3 is 14 residues. The input for sequencing was CD4+ or CD8+ T cells sorted from blood, taken in a trial of the OX40 agonist ivuxolimab. The sequence derives from an adult with an advanced solid tumor such as melanoma, head and neck, liver or kidney cancer. The chain joins TRBV18 to TRBJ1-6; 7 positions match TRBD1. CDR3 in amino acids: CASSQDRVNSPLHF. The CDR3 bases are TGTGCCAGCTCACAAGACAGGGTTAATTCACCCCTCCACTTT.